This T cell receptor beta chain was documented in a study of T cells in women clearing cervical HPV infection. Study background: Cases: HPV16-related CIN3 or worse on histology, a couple of invasive cancers.

Per the germline V gene, CDR1 is DFQATT and CDR2 is SNEGSKA (reference sequence). The length of the CDR3 is 15 residues. Sequencing used immunoSEQ multiplex PCR; TCRdb keeps in-frame clones, though not all of them. The repertoire shows about 28,000 clones; the top ten hold around a sixth. Notes on this clone: Read coverage stops 3 residues before the CDR3 terminus; the germline J gene supplies the remainder.

This chain uses TRBV20-1 with TRBJ2-3; 9 bases fit TRBD1. The receptor was derived from a woman between 18 and 75 years old with a cervical HPV16 infection that either progressed to CIN3+ or cleared (not recorded which). The sequencing input was blood buffy coat. The covered CDR3 bases are TGCAGTGCGCCATCCGGGACAGGGAGAAATCAGCCG. It codes for CSAPSGTGRNQP. The full CDR3 protein reads CSAPSGTGRNQPQYF.